These 5 T cell receptor beta chains came from one sample sequenced in a study of Graves' ophthalmopathy and Graves' hyperthyroidism. The authors amplified TCR beta CDR3 regions, and they did so from RNA transcripts for repertoire sequencing. Following a first-round RT-PCR that used HTBI primers, a second-round multiplex PCR was carried out. MiXCR, applied by TCRdb to the multiplex PCR reads, yields one record per CDR3 protein. The data show over a million distinct CDR3 sequences, less than 45% seen once. Sequenced input: peripheral blood or thyroid tissue (not recorded which). Receptor source: an adult man with Graves' hyperthyroidism.

This clonotype was detected only a few times. This CDR3 is missing its conserved last phenylalanine or tryptophan, likely due to a read error. It is unclear where the CDR3 begins or ends on the DNA, so no DNA is shown, and the CDR3 is as TCRdb lists it. This rearrangement joins TRBV9 to TRBJ1-3; the listed D gene, TRBD1, was not tested against the DNA. The germline CDR1 and CDR2 sequences are SGDLS and YYNGEE. The CDR3 sequence runs 12 residues, both termini included. The CDR3 loop is CASSSRGGQGNT.

J is TRBJ1-4 and V is TRBV6-5, with a tentative D call TRBD1 (5 bases). This CDR3 is 13 amino acids long. Between the trimmed V and J ends, which lost 6 bases and 8 bases, there was a span of 13 bases. From germline, CDR1 is MNHEY and CDR2 SVGAGI. CDR3 protein: CASRNGGWEKLFF. CDR3 DNA sequence: TGTGCCAGCAGAAACGGGGGTTGGGAAAAACTGTTTTTT.

On this clonotype: The DNA is left out, because the CDR3 cannot be placed on it with certainty; the CDR3 is given as TCRdb lists it. V is TRBV29-1 and J is TRBJ2-2; the table's TRBD1 call for D was not verified on the DNA. The CDR3 spans 14 amino acids, including both terminal residues. From germline, CDR1 is SQVTM and CDR2 ANQGSEA. CDR3 sequence: CSVEGRGRPGSCFF.

This chain links TRBV7-2 with TRBJ2-5, with 10 bases that match TRBD1. Germline V gene sequence: CDR1 SGHTA, CDR2 FQGNSA. The CDR3 runs to 14 residues. J gave up 5 bases and V 6 bases, and 6 bases lay outside the gene matches. In nucleotides, the CDR3 is TGTGCCAGCAGACCGACAGGGGGCGTCGAGACCCAGTACTTC. The encoded protein is CASRPTGGVETQYF.

The chain carries TRBV19 and TRBJ1-2, with unresolved D. CDR1 and CDR2 from the germline V gene are LNHDA and SQIVND (reference sequence). Trimming left V 5 bases short and J 4 bases short, with 11 bases between. The CDR3 contains 13 residues. The CDR3 is CASSPGIPYGYTF. CDR3 bases: TGTGCCAGTAGTCCAGGTATCCCCTATGGCTACACCTTC.